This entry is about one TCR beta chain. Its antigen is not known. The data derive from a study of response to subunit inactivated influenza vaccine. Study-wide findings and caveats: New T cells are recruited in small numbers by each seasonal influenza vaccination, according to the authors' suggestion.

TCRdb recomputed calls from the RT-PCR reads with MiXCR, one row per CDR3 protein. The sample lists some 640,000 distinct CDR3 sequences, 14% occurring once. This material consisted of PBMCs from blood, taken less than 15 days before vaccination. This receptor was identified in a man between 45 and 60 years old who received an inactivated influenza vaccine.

CDR3 protein: CSAAFTGTEKLFF. The CDR3 nucleotides are TGCAGTGCCGCCTTCACAGGTACCGAAAAACTGTTTTTT. This chain joins TRBV20-1 and TRBJ1-4; TRBD1 might be the D (5 bases). CDR3 length equals 13 residues. The germline V gene has CDR1 DFQATT and CDR2 SNEGSKA (reference sequence). Trimming removed 6 bases at V and 8 bases at J, with 16 bases between.